One sample yielded the 26 T cell receptor beta chains listed below, sequenced in a study of T cells in localized non-small cell lung cancer. TCRdb's table, derived via immunoSEQ multiplex PCR, lists solely in-frame clones and lacks some. The sample lists just under 80,000 clones, around 81% seen once, with less than 9.5% in the top ten. The source was peripheral blood, collected before any cancer treatment. These receptors were taken from a female donor at least 60 years old with stage I lung adenocarcinoma.

The chain links TRBV6-5 to TRBJ2-3, with 7 bases fitting TRBD1. The CDR3 is 13 residues long. Trimming at V came to 5 bases and at J to 4 bases, leaving 3 bases not matched to a gene. The germline V gene has CDR1 MNHEY and CDR2 SVGAGI. The CDR3 here is CASSPDRADTQYF. CDR3 DNA: TGTGCCAGCAGTCCAGACAGGGCAGATACGCAGTATTTT.

The chain has TRBV5-6 and TRBJ1-5; tentatively, D is TRBD1 (6 bases). With 0 bases removed from V and 7 bases from J, the gap between germline ends came to 14 bases. The germline V gene encodes CDR1 SGHDT and CDR2 YYEEEE. This CDR3 spans 15 amino acids. The CDR3, as DNA: TGTGCCAGCAGCTTGGGCAGGGGATTGGGACAGCCCCAGCATTTT. It translates to CASSLGRGLGQPQHF. The variable domain in full, completed from reference TRBV5-6 and TRBJ1-5, reads DAGVTQSPTHLIKTRGQQVTLRCSPKSGHDTVSWYQQALGQGPQFIFQYYEEEERQRGNFPDRFSGHQFPNYSSELNVNALLLGDSALYLCASSLGRGLGQPQHFGDGTRLSIL.

The chain carries TRBV27 and TRBJ2-7, with 12 bases matching TRBD2. From germline, CDR1 is MNHEY and CDR2 SMNVEV (reference sequence). The V segment lost 6 bases and the J segment 2 bases; nucleotides outside the gene matches: 2. CDR3 length: 14 amino acids. In DNA, the CDR3 is TGTGCCAGCAGGGGACTAGCGGGCGCCTACGAGCAGTACTTC. Translating gives CASRGLAGAYEQYF.

V usage is TRBV5-8 and J usage is TRBJ1-6; no definite D call. The germline V gene has CDR1 SGHTS and CDR2 YDEGEE. V was clipped by 1 base and J by 7 bases, with 9 bases between them. CDR3 length equals 14 residues. This CDR3 is CASSLWVGNSPLHF. CDR3 sequence (DNA): TGTGCCAGCAGCTTGTGGGTGGGAAATTCACCCCTCCACTTT.

This rearrangement joins TRBV5-4 to TRBJ2-3; unclear D gene. CDR3 length equals 13 residues. Germline CDR1 and CDR2: SGHNT and YYREEE (reference sequence). V was clipped by 0 bases and J by 1 base, with 3 bases between them. The CDR3 DNA reads TGTGCCAGCAGCTTGGAGGGCACAGATACGCAGTATTTT. Its translation is CASSLEGTDTQYF.

The CDR3 DNA reads TGCGCCAGCAGCTCGGACGGTAGGCCCTATAATTCACCCCTCCACTTT. It specifies CASSSDGRPYNSPLHF. The V call is TRBV5-1, the J call TRBJ1-6, with D unresolved. There are 16 residues in the CDR3. Germline V CDR1 and CDR2: SGHRS, YFSETQ. V was clipped by 3 bases and J by 2 bases, with 12 bases between them.

J is TRBJ2-5 and V is TRBV15; D unclear. Trimming took off 1 base at V and 4 bases at J, with 10 bases between the two ends. CDR1 and CDR2 (germline): LNHNV, YYDKDF (reference sequence). The CDR3 is made up of 14 amino acids. CDR3 nucleotide sequence: TGTGCCACCAGCAGAGTAGACCATTTAGAGACCCAGTACTTC. Protein sequence: CATSRVDHLETQYF.

V gene TRBV5-1 combines with J gene TRBJ2-7; 8 nucleotides line up with TRBD1. This CDR3 comprises 16 residues. Germline CDR1 reads SGHRS; CDR2 reads YFSETQ. V lost 4 bases to trimming and J lost 0 bases; unmatched junction nucleotides: 9. CDR3 coding DNA: TGCGCCAGCAGCAGAGGACAGGGAAGGATCTCCTACGAGCAGTACTTC. Amino acids: CASSRGQGRISYEQYF.

This rearrangement joins TRBV19 to TRBJ2-1; 9 bases fit TRBD2. J gave up 4 bases and V 2 bases, and 9 bases lay outside the gene matches. This CDR3 is 17 amino acids long. From germline, CDR1 is LNHDA and CDR2 SQIVND (reference sequence). CDR3 sequence reads: CASSILAAGGGYNEQFF. In nucleotides, the CDR3 is TGTGCCAGTAGTATATTAGCGGCGGGAGGGGGATACAATGAGCAGTTCTTC. The full variable domain, rest sourced from reference TRBV19 and TRBJ2-1, is DGGITQSPKYLFRKEGQNVTLSCEQNLNHDAMYWYRQDPGQGLRLIYYSQIVNDFQKGDIAEGYSVSREKKESFPLTVTSAQKNPTAFYLCASSILAAGGGYNEQFFGPGTRLTVL.

This clone came up once. Here the CDR3 DNA reads TGTGCCAGTAGTGGGGGACAGGGGAACGAGCAGTACTTC. This codes for CASSGGQGNEQYF. This sequence joins TRBV19 and TRBJ2-7, with 10 positions matching TRBD1. Per the germline V gene, CDR1 is LNHDA and CDR2 is SQIVND (reference sequence). CDR3 length: 13 residues. Losses at the gene ends were 5 bases for V and 5 bases for J; bases not matched to a gene: 3. Full variable domain (outside the CDR3, taken from reference TRBV19 and TRBJ2-7): DGGITQSPKYLFRKEGQNVTLSCEQNLNHDAMYWYRQDPGQGLRLIYYSQIVNDFQKGDIAEGYSVSREKKESFPLTVTSAQKNPTAFYLCASSGGQGNEQYFGPGTRLTVT.

This clone has a single count. The chain couples TRBV18 to TRBJ2-5; 8 bases are shared with TRBD2. Germline values: CDR1 KGHSH, CDR2 LQKENI. The CDR3 length is 12 residues. V shed 10 bases and J 3 bases; nucleotides not matched to a gene: 4. CDR3 region: CATAAGEETQYF. The CDR3 bases are TGTGCCACCGCAGCGGGAGAAGAGACCCAGTACTTC.

The rearrangement uses TRBV19 and TRBJ1-2; no clear D. The CDR3 contains 13 residues. V was trimmed by 5 bases and J by 2 bases, leaving 9 bases between them. The germline gives CDR1 LNHDA, CDR2 SQIVND (reference sequence). In nucleotides, the CDR3 is TGTGCCAGTAGTCCGAGCTTCAACTATGGCTACACCTTC. It is translated as CASSPSFNYGYTF.

V usage is TRBV19 and J usage is TRBJ1-1; unclear D gene. V dropped 2 bases and J dropped 3 bases, with 1 base sitting between them. This CDR3 has 11 amino acids. CDR1 and CDR2 (germline): LNHDA, SQIVND (reference sequence). The DNA of the CDR3 is TGTGCCAGTAGTATATACACTGAAGCTTTCTTT. Translation gives CASSIYTEAFF.

This clone was counted between two and nine times. The V gene is TRBV7-2, the J gene TRBJ2-5; D remains ambiguous. Germline CDR1 SGHTA, CDR2 FQGNSA. The CDR3 has 11 amino acids. With 3 bases removed from V and 5 bases from J, the gap between germline ends came to 4 bases. The CDR3 DNA follows: TGTGCCAGCAGCTTGGCGGAGACCCAGTACTTC. Protein product: CASSLAETQYF. Based on the CDR3 plus reference TRBV7-2 and TRBJ2-5, the full variable domain is GAGVSQSPSNKVTEKGKDVELRCDPISGHTALYWYRQSLGQGLEFLIYFQGNSAPDKSGLPSDRFSAERTGGSVSTLTIQRTQQEDSAVYLCASSLAETQYFGPGTRLLVL.

The genes are TRBV6-5 and TRBJ2-2; no definite D call. Between the trimmed V and J ends, which lost 10 bases and 3 bases, there was a span of 12 bases. Germline-derived CDR1 and CDR2 are MNHEY and SVGAGI. CDR3 length: 13 residues. CDR3 protein: CATHPYHTGELFF. The CDR3, as DNA: TGTGCCACCCATCCATATCACACCGGGGAGCTGTTTTTT.

This clone has just a few counts. The chain has TRBV15 and TRBJ1-2, with no clear D. Germline CDR1 is LNHNV and CDR2 is YYDKDF (reference sequence). Trimming took off 0 bases at V and 5 bases at J, with 10 bases between the two ends. The CDR3 sequence is 14 residues long. CDR3 in amino acids: CATSRDQAGYGYTF. As DNA, the CDR3 is TGTGCCACCAGCAGAGATCAGGCAGGTTATGGCTACACCTTC.

The gene calls are TRBV7-2 and TRBJ1-1; weak D call: TRBD1 (5 bases). The germline CDR1 and CDR2 sequences are SGHTA and FQGNSA. CDR3 length equals 12 residues. Trimming stripped 5 bases from V and 8 bases from J, with 12 bases between. The CDR3 DNA is TGTGCCAGCAGCGAACTACAGGTGGAAGCTTTCTTT. Protein product: CASSELQVEAFF.

The chain couples TRBV7-2 to TRBJ2-3; TRBD2 agrees at 8 bases. The junction had 14 bases not matched to a gene; V was cut back by 6 bases and J by 0 bases. The CDR3 contains 18 residues. CDR1 and CDR2 from the germline V gene are SGHTA and FQGNSA. This chain's CDR3 is CASRLTRGGITSTDTQYF. CDR3 nucleotide sequence: TGTGCCAGCAGACTCACCCGGGGGGGGATAACTAGCACAGATACGCAGTATTTT.

The chain employs TRBV19 and TRBJ2-7, with a weak D call TRBD1 (6 bases). CDR1 is LNHDA, CDR2 SQIVND, per germline (reference sequence). The CDR3 covers 15 residues. Trimming left V 4 bases short and J 4 bases short, with 17 bases between. The CDR3 region has the DNA TGTGCCAGTAGTACAACAGGGAGTTGGGAATACGAGCAGTACTTC. Protein sequence: CASSTTGSWEYEQYF.

V gene TRBV7-2 combines with J gene TRBJ2-3, with TRBD2 matching over 10 bases. V lost 8 bases, J lost 4 bases, and 9 bases stayed unmatched. The CDR3 runs 15 residues. Looked up from germline, CDR1 is SGHTA and CDR2 is FQGNSA. CDR3 loop: CASGERGGSSDTQYF. Here the CDR3 DNA reads TGTGCCAGCGGAGAGCGGGGGGGCAGTTCAGATACGCAGTATTTT. The whole variable domain, remainder taken from reference TRBV7-2 and TRBJ2-3, is GAGVSQSPSNKVTEKGKDVELRCDPISGHTALYWYRQSLGQGLEFLIYFQGNSAPDKSGLPSDRFSAERTGGSVSTLTIQRTQQEDSAVYLCASGERGGSSDTQYFGPGTRLTVL.

The CDR3 sequence is CASSQVGNYGYTF. The CDR3 DNA reads as TGTGCCAGCAGCCAAGTGGGAAACTATGGCTACACCTTC. This chain uses TRBV4-2 with TRBJ1-2; D remains unclear. V was cut by 1 base and J by 2 bases, with 5 bases left in between. Germline CDR1 reads LGHNA; CDR2 reads YNFKEQ. The CDR3 spans 13 residues.

The CDR3 DNA reads TGTGCCTGGATACAGGGTATGGTTGGCTACACCTTC. Translated: CAWIQGMVGYTF. The rearrangement uses TRBV30 and TRBJ1-2; D might be TRBD1 (6 bases). Per the germline V gene, CDR1 is GTSNPN and CDR2 is SVGIG (reference sequence). CDR3 length: 12 residues. Trimming took 4 bases from V and 7 from J, leaving 13 bases between them.

This clone occurred a few times. The V call is TRBV7-2, the J call TRBJ2-7; 7 bases map to TRBD1. Trimming took 6 bases from V and 7 from J; bases not matched to a gene: 15. The CDR3 is made up of 15 amino acids. The germline CDR1 and CDR2 sequences are SGHTA and FQGNSA. CDR3 DNA: TGTGCCAGCAGTCAAGACGGACAGGTACAGAGGGAGCAGTACTTC. Its translation is CASSQDGQVQREQYF. Full variable domain (outside the CDR3, taken from reference TRBV7-2 and TRBJ2-7): GAGVSQSPSNKVTEKGKDVELRCDPISGHTALYWYRQSLGQGLEFLIYFQGNSAPDKSGLPSDRFSAERTGGSVSTLTIQRTQQEDSAVYLCASSQDGQVQREQYFGPGTRLTVT.

The gene calls are TRBV9 and TRBJ2-3; D ambiguous. The CDR3 is 14 residues long. Trimming stripped 0 bases from V and 4 bases from J, with 9 bases between. Germline V gene data show CDR1 as SGDLS and CDR2 as YYNGEE. CDR3 DNA: TGTGCCAGCAGCGTAGGGGATGCGGCAGATACGCAGTATTTT. It is translated as CASSVGDAADTQYF.

This chain joins TRBV28 and TRBJ2-5, with TRBD2 matching over 9 bases. V was clipped by 3 bases and J by 5 bases; unmatched bases: 4. From germline, CDR1 is MDHEN and CDR2 SYDVKM. The CDR3 has 14 residues. This CDR3 reads CASSFASGMETQYF. The CDR3 DNA reads TGTGCCAGCAGTTTCGCTAGCGGGATGGAGACCCAGTACTTC.

The chain combines TRBV6-1 with TRBJ2-2; TRBD1 matches at 7 bases. Per the germline V gene, CDR1 is MNHNS and CDR2 is SASEGT. The CDR3 contains 15 residues. The trim removed 6 bases at V and 4 bases at J, leaving 8 bases unmatched. The CDR3 sequence: CASRNRGVGTGELFF. CDR3 in DNA: TGTGCCAGCAGAAACAGGGGAGTAGGCACCGGGGAGCTGTTTTTT.